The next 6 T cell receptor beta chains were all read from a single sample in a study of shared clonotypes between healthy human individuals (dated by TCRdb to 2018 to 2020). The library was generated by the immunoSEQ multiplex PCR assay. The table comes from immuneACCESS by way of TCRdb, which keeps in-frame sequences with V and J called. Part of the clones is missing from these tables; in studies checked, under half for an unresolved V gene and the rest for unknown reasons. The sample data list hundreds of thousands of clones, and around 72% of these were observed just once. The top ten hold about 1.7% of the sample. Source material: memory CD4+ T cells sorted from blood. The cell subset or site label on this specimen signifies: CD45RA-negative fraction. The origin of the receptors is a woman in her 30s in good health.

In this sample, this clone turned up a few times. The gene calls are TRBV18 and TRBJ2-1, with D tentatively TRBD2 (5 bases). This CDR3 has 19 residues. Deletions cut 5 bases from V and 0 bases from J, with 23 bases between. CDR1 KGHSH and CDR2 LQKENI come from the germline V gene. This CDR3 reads CASSSLTLAAESSYNEQFF. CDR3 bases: TGTGCCAGCTCATCACTGACGCTAGCTGCCGAGAGCTCCTACAATGAGCAGTTCTTC.

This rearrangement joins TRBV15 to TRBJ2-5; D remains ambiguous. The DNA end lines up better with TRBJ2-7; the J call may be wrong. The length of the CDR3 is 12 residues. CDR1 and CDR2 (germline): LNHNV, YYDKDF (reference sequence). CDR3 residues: CATSRVLSEQYF. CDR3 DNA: TGTGCCACCAGCAGAGTACTAAGCGAGCAGTACTTC.

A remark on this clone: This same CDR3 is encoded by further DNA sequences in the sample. Here the CDR3 reads CASSRTANQPQHF. The CDR3 DNA reads as TGTGCCAGCAGCCGGACAGCTAATCAGCCCCAGCATTTT. The chain employs TRBV7-2 and TRBJ1-5, with TRBD1 as a possible D gene (6 bases). CDR1 SGHTA and CDR2 FQGNSA come from the germline V gene. The CDR3 consists of 13 residues. V lost 5 bases and J 4 bases, leaving 9 bases between the germline ends.

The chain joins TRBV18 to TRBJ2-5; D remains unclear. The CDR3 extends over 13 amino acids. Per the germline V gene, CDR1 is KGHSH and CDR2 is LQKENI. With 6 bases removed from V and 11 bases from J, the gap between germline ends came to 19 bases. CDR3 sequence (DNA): TGTGCCAGCTCCCCTAAATACGACGGGCAGCAGTACTTC. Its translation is CASSPKYDGQQYF.

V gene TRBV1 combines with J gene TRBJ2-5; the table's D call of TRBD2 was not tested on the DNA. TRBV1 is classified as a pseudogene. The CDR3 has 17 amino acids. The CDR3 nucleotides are TGCACCAGCAGCCAAGATACGGCTAGAGGGGACTTCGAGACCCAGTACTTC. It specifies CTSSQDTARGDFETQYF.

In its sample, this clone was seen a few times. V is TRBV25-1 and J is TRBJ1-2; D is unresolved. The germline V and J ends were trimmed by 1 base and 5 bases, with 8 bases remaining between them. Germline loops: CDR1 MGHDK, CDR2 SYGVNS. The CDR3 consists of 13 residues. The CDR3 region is CASSEWGAYGYTF. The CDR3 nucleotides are TGTGCCAGCAGTGAATGGGGAGCATATGGCTACACCTTC.